These 30 T cell receptor beta chains share one sample of origin, sequenced in a study of Graves' ophthalmopathy and Graves' hyperthyroidism. Transcripts of RNA were the source for amplifying TCR beta CDR3 regions. RT-PCR with HTBI primers came first, then second-round multiplex PCR. A single record per CDR3 protein comes from TCRdb applying MiXCR to the multiplex PCR reads. Of around 1.1 million distinct CDR3 sequences in the sample, less than 45% are singletons; the top ten hold 11%. Material for sequencing was peripheral blood or thyroid tissue (not recorded which). All receptors derive from an adult man with Graves' hyperthyroidism.

This clonotype showed up just a few times. CDR3 sequence: CASSLRAGPTEKLFF. The CDR3 DNA sequence: TGTGCCAGCAGCTTAAGGGCTGGTCCTACAGAAAAACTGTTTTTT. The genes are TRBV13 and TRBJ1-4; D call uncertain. CDR3 length: 15 amino acids. Germline loops: CDR1 PRHDT, CDR2 FYEKMQ (reference sequence). Trimming pared 2 bases from V and 8 bases from J, leaving 15 bases between. Using reference TRBV13 and TRBJ1-4 for the parts outside the CDR3, the full variable domain is AAGVIQSPRHLIKEKRETATLKCYPIPRHDTVYWYQQGPGQDPQFLISFYEKMQSDKGSIPDRFSAQQFSDYHSELNMSSLELGDSALYFCASSLRAGPTEKLFFGSGTQLSVL.

The rearrangement uses TRBV25-1 and TRBJ1-6; a possible D gene is TRBD1 (5 bases). Trimming cost V 7 bases and J 6 bases, with 16 bases left between them. The CDR3 consists of 15 residues. The germline V gene encodes CDR1 MGHDK and CDR2 SYGVNS. CDR3 sequence reads: CASNPTDGSNSPLHF. CDR3 DNA: TGTGCCAGCAACCCGACAGATGGAAGTAATTCACCCCTCCACTTT.

Concerning this clonotype: A junction boundary mismatches the germline segment, possibly from a read error. The chain links TRBV11-2 to TRBJ2-2; D may be TRBD2 (6 bases). The CDR3 loop spans 15 amino acids. Germline V gene lookup returns CDR1 SGHAT and CDR2 FQNNGV. The CDR3 protein is CASSLATLRAGGLFF. CDR3 DNA sequence: TGCGCCAGCAGCTTGGCTACATTACGCGCCGGGGGGCTGTTTTTT.

This clonotype has only a few counts. The V and J genes are TRBV14 and TRBJ2-5; perhaps TRBD1 as D (5 bases). There are 14 residues in the CDR3. Trimming took off 5 bases at V and 0 bases at J, with 10 bases between the two ends. Germline CDR1 reads SGHDN; CDR2 reads FVKESK. The CDR3 is CASSVDSYQETQYF. The CDR3 region has the DNA TGTGCCAGCAGCGTTGACAGCTACCAAGAGACCCAGTACTTC.

This clonotype occurred a few times. The J gene is TRBJ1-2, the V gene TRBV6-5; 7 positions agree with TRBD1. The CDR3 length is 20 residues. Losses at the gene ends were 0 bases for V and 4 bases for J; bases not matched to a gene: 20. Germline V gene sequence: CDR1 MNHEY, CDR2 SVGAGI. The chain's CDR3 is CASSYSTRTGSTLGGYGYTF. The CDR3 DNA reads TGTGCCAGCAGTTACTCGACGAGGACAGGATCTACTCTCGGCGGCTATGGCTACACCTTC.

Turning to this clonotype: At one end, the junction sequence differs from germline, possibly due to a read error. V and J are TRBV7-9 and TRBJ2-5, with 7 bases aligning to TRBD1. This CDR3 is built from 16 residues. Germline V gives CDR1 SEHNR, CDR2 FQNEAQ (reference sequence). Written as DNA, the CDR3 is TGCGCCAGCAGCCAAGAATTGAACAGGGGACAAGAGACCCAGTACTTC. Protein sequence: CASSQELNRGQETQYF.

This clonotype turned up a few times. This rearrangement joins TRBV15 to TRBJ1-2; D call uncertain. Per the germline V gene, CDR1 is LNHNV and CDR2 is YYDKDF (reference sequence). CDR3 length: 14 residues. Trimming left V 0 bases short and J 7 bases short, with 12 bases between. CDR3 bases: TGTGCCACCAGCAGAGATCGAGGGTTGGCTGGCTACACCTTC. Its translation is CATSRDRGLAGYTF.

In its sample, this clonotype was seen many times. The gene calls are TRBV7-7 and TRBJ2-5; D tentatively reads TRBD1 or TRBD2 (5 bases each). Trimming cost V 5 bases and J 0 bases, with 13 bases left between them. The CDR3 runs to 15 residues. Per the germline V gene, CDR1 is SSHAT and CDR2 is FNYEAQ (reference sequence). CDR3 sequence (DNA): TGTGCCAGCAGCCCAACGAGGGGATACCAAGAGACCCAGTACTTC. Protein: CASSPTRGYQETQYF.

The V call is TRBV11-2, the J call TRBJ1-6; D perhaps matches TRBD1 (5 bases). CDR3 size: 15 residues. V lost 3 bases and J 8 bases, leaving 14 bases between the germline ends. Germline V gene sequence: CDR1 SGHAT, CDR2 FQNNGV. The CDR3 here is CASSLSQPGDSPLHF. DNA of the CDR3: TGTGCCAGCAGCTTGTCGCAGCCGGGGGATTCACCCCTCCACTTT. Full variable domain (missing parts from reference TRBV11-2 and TRBJ1-6): EAGVAQSPRYKIIEKRQSVAFWCNPISGHATLYWYQQILGQGPKLLIQFQNNGVVDDSQLPKDRFSAERLKGVDSTLKIQPAKLEDSAVYLCASSLSQPGDSPLHFGNGTRLTVT.

This clonotype was seen ten or more times. The chain joins TRBV20-1 to TRBJ1-3, with D tentatively TRBD1 (5 bases). Germline V gene data show CDR1 as DFQATT and CDR2 as SNEGSKA (reference sequence). V lost 0 bases and J 0 bases, leaving 9 bases between the germline ends. This CDR3 has 15 residues. CDR3 DNA sequence: TGCAGTGCTAGAGATTGGACAAGCTCTGGAAACACCATATATTTT. Protein product: CSARDWTSSGNTIYF.

This clonotype was detected a few times. The rearrangement uses TRBV6-5 and TRBJ1-1; TRBD1 agrees at 9 bases. J gave up 5 bases and V 6 bases, and 19 bases lay outside the gene matches. Germline loops: CDR1 MNHEY, CDR2 SVGAGI. The CDR3 totals 18 residues. The CDR3 bases are TGTGCCAGCAGGGCATTACAGGGGGCTCGGTGGTTTAGTACTGAAGCTTTCTTT. It codes for CASRALQGARWFSTEAFF.

This clonotype was seen more than once but under ten times. The chain links TRBV29-1 to TRBJ1-2; weak D call: TRBD1 (6 bases). The CDR3 has 13 residues. CDR1 and CDR2 (germline): SQVTM, ANQGSEA. V lost 3 bases and J lost 5, with 13 bases in between. This chain's CDR3 is CSVDLGGLYGYTF. CDR3 DNA sequence: TGCAGCGTTGACTTGGGGGGCCTTTATGGCTACACCTTC.

The genes are TRBV6-1 and TRBJ1-5, with TRBD1 matching over 9 bases. V gave up 6 bases and J gave up 4 bases; unmatched junction bases: 16. CDR3 size: 18 residues. Germline V gene data show CDR1 as MNHNS and CDR2 as SASEGT. Here the CDR3 DNA reads TGTGCCAGCAGGCCCGGACAGGGGATGAGTGGGTCGAATCAGCCCCAGCATTTT. It encodes CASRPGQGMSGSNQPQHF.

This clonotype was counted only a few times. The V and J genes are TRBV20-1 and TRBJ2-2; no firm D call. Germline lookup yields CDR1 DFQATT and CDR2 SNEGSKA (reference sequence). V lost 1 base to trimming and J lost 3 bases, with 6 bases between them. This CDR3 contains 13 residues. The CDR3 region has the DNA TGCAGTGCTAGAGTCCGGGACACCGGGGAGCTGTTTTTT. This gives the protein CSARVRDTGELFF.

This clonotype was found a few times. The chain links TRBV6-5 to TRBJ2-7; TRBD1 is a possible D gene (6 bases). The germline V and J ends were trimmed by 6 bases and 1 base, with 13 bases remaining between them. This CDR3 has 14 amino acids. Germline CDR1 and CDR2: MNHEY and SVGAGI. CDR3 coding DNA: TGTGCCAGCAGGGGACACGGGGCGTCCTACGAGCAGTACTTC. Translated: CASRGHGASYEQYF.

The CDR3 DNA sequence: TGCAGTGCTAATCCGACAGACAACCTTAATGAAAAACTGTTTTTT. Protein sequence: CSANPTDNLNEKLFF. The V gene is TRBV20-1, the J gene TRBJ1-4, with a possible D match to TRBD1 (5 bases). Germline V CDR1 and CDR2: DFQATT, SNEGSKA (reference sequence). V lost 4 bases to trimming and J lost 4 bases, with 16 bases between them. This CDR3 region has 15 residues.

This clonotype was counted ten times or more. This sequence joins TRBV20-1 and TRBJ1-2; possible D gene TRBD1, 5 bases. CDR3 length: 14 residues. V was clipped by 3 bases and J by 5 bases, with 16 bases between them. Looked up from germline, CDR1 is DFQATT and CDR2 is SNEGSKA (reference sequence). The CDR3 sequence is CSASIDAGPYGYTF. The DNA for the CDR3 is TGCAGTGCTAGTATCGACGCGGGACCTTATGGCTACACCTTC.

This clonotype was recorded many times. The chain has TRBV19 and TRBJ1-5, with D perhaps matching TRBD1 (5 bases). The V end was cut by 3 bases, the J end by 6 bases, with 18 bases between. The germline V gene encodes CDR1 LNHDA and CDR2 SQIVND (reference sequence). This CDR3 is 16 amino acids long. In DNA form, the CDR3 reads TGTGCCAGTAGTATGGGTAGGGGTAGATCGTCTCAGCCCCAGCATTTT. Amino acid sequence: CASSMGRGRSSQPQHF.

This clonotype has a count of ten or more. The chain carries TRBV5-1 and TRBJ2-7; tentatively, D is TRBD1 (6 bases). Germline V CDR1 and CDR2: SGHRS, YFSETQ. The CDR3 covers 14 residues. Trimming pared 3 bases from V and 3 bases from J, leaving 13 bases between. In nucleotides, the CDR3 is TGCGCCAGCAGCTCCCGGGACACAGACTACGAGCAGTACTTC. Its protein product is CASSSRDTDYEQYF.

The sample holds a few counts of this clonotype. The rearrangement uses TRBV6-2 or TRBV6-3 and TRBJ1-2, with D perhaps TRBD1 (6 bases). CDR1 is MNHEY, CDR2 SVGEGT, per germline. The V and J ends lost 0 bases and 8 bases respectively, with 10 bases between them. This CDR3 has 13 amino acids. CDR3 coding DNA: TGTGCCAGCAGTTACTCCGGGGGGCTCGGCTACACCTTC. It translates to CASSYSGGLGYTF.

This clonotype has at least ten counts. V gene TRBV12-3 or TRBV12-4 combines with J gene TRBJ1-1, with TRBD1 identical over 9 bases. CDR3 size: 13 residues. The trim removed 5 bases at V and 10 bases at J, leaving 8 bases unmatched. CDR3 amino acids: CASSNYRGLGAFF. In DNA form, the CDR3 reads TGTGCCAGCAGTAACTACAGGGGGCTCGGAGCTTTCTTT.

For this clonotype: An end of the junction does not agree with germline; a read error may underlie this. J is TRBJ1-5 and V is TRBV7-9, with 11 bases identical to TRBD1. Per germline, CDR1 SEHNR and CDR2 FQNEAQ (reference sequence). The CDR3 is made up of 14 amino acids. CDR3 sequence reads: CVSSGQGADQPQHF. The CDR3 region has the DNA TGTGTCAGCAGCGGACAGGGGGCGGACCAGCCCCAGCATTTT.

This clonotype has a handful of counts. J is TRBJ2-7 and V is TRBV4-2; 9 nucleotides align to TRBD1. Germline-derived CDR1 and CDR2 are LGHNA and YNFKEQ. The CDR3 is made up of 14 amino acids. Germline trimming cut 4 bases from V and 3 bases from J; bases unmatched to any gene: 4. CDR3 loop: CASSPETGGYEQYF. The CDR3 nucleotides are TGTGCCAGCAGCCCTGAGACAGGGGGCTACGAGCAGTACTTC.

This clonotype has at least ten counts. The gene calls are TRBV6-5 and TRBJ1-6, with a possible D match to TRBD1 (5 bases). Germline V gene lookup returns CDR1 MNHEY and CDR2 SVGAGI. CDR3 length: 14 residues. Trimming took 6 bases from V and 7 from J, leaving 13 bases between them. This CDR3 is CASRQVGLNSPLHF. In DNA, the CDR3 is TGTGCCAGCAGACAGGTCGGGTTGAATTCACCCCTCCACTTT.

The chain employs TRBV20-1 and TRBJ2-5; unclear D gene. Germline loops: CDR1 DFQATT, CDR2 SNEGSKA (reference sequence). Deletions cut 1 base from V and 1 base from J, with 10 bases between. This CDR3 has 14 residues. The CDR3 reads CSARVARTQETQYF. The CDR3 DNA is TGCAGTGCTAGAGTGGCGAGAACCCAAGAGACCCAGTACTTC.

This chain uses TRBV7-9 with TRBJ2-7; 10 bases are shared with TRBD2. J gave up 5 bases and V 5 bases, and 12 bases lay outside the gene matches. CDR3 size: 16 residues. Germline CDR1 and CDR2: SEHNR and FQNEAQ (reference sequence). The CDR3 spells CASSIPSGTSDDEQYF. CDR3 nucleotides: TGTGCCAGCAGCATACCGTCCGGGACTAGCGATGACGAGCAGTACTTC.

CDR3 sequence (DNA): TGTGCCAGCTCACCAGCCGTGGGTGAAGCTTTCTTT. Translating gives CASSPAVGEAFF. This chain joins TRBV18 and TRBJ1-1; D gene uncertain. Per the germline V gene, CDR1 is KGHSH and CDR2 is LQKENI. The V gene lost 2 bases and the J gene lost 7 bases, with 8 bases spanning the gap. This CDR3 spans 12 amino acids.

This clonotype was detected many times. V usage is TRBV6-2 or TRBV6-3 and J usage is TRBJ1-5, with D maybe TRBD1 (5 bases). The germline CDR1 and CDR2 sequences are MNHEY and SVGEGT. The CDR3 covers 12 residues. Trimming pared 7 bases from V and 7 bases from J, leaving 11 bases between. The CDR3 nucleotides are TGTGCCAGCACGAGGGGTGGGCAGCCCCAGCATTTT. It is translated as CASTRGGQPQHF.

Many counts were recorded for this clonotype. The CDR3 region is CSARLPDRVYEQYF. In DNA, the CDR3 is TGCAGTGCTAGACTCCCGGACAGGGTATACGAGCAGTACTTC. The chain combines TRBV20-1 with TRBJ2-7; TRBD1 agrees at 8 bases. From germline, CDR1 is DFQATT and CDR2 SNEGSKA (reference sequence). This CDR3 has 14 residues. V shed 2 bases, J shed 4 bases, and the junction held 7 bases outside the gene matches.

Concerning this clonotype: Relative to the germline gene, one junction end is altered; a read error may explain this. This chain joins TRBV10-3 and TRBJ2-1, with D unclear. The length of the CDR3 is 13 residues. Looked up from germline, CDR1 is ENHRY and CDR2 is SYGVKD. The CDR3 here is CASSESGTNEQFF. DNA of the CDR3: TGTGCCAGCAGTGAGTCGGGCACCAATGAGCAGTTCTTC.